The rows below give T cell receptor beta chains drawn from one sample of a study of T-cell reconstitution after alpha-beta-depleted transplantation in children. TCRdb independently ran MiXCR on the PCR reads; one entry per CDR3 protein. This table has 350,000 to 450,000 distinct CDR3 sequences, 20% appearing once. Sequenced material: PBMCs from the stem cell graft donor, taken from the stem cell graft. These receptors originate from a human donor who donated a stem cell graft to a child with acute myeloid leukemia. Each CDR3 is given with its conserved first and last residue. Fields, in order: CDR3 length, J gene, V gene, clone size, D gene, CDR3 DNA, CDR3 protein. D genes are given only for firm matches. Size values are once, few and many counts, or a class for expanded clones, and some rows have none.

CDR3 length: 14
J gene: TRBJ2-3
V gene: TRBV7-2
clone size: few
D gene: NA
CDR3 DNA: TGTGCCAGCAGCGAAACTAGGGATCCAGATACGCAGTATTTT
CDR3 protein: CASSETRDPDTQYF

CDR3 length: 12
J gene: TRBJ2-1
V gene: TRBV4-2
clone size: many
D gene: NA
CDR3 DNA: TGTGCCAGCAGAGCGGAGCACAATGAGCAGTTCTTC
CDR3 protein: CASRAEHNEQFF

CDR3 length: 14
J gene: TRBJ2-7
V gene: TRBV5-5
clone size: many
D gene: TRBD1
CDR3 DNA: TGTGCCAGCAGCTTGACAGGGGGCAAGTACGAGCAGTACTTC
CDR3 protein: CASSLTGGKYEQYF

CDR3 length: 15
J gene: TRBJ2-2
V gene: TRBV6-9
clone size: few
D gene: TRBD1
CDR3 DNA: TGTGCCAGCATCTACGATGGACAGGGGTCCGGGGAGCTGTTTTTT
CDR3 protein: CASIYDGQGSGELFF

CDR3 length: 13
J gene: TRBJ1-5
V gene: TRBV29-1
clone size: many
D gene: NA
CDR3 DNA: TGCAGCGTTGGGCCAGGCAAGAATCAGCCCCAGCATTTT
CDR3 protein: CSVGPGKNQPQHF

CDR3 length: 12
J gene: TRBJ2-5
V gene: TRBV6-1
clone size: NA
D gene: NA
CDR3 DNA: TGTGCCAGTCTAGCGAGCGTTGAGACCCAGTACTTC
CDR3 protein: CASLASVETQYF

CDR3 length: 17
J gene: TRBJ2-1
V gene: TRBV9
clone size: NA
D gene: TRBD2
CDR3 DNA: TGTGCCAGCAGCGGACACACAGGACTAGCGGAATACAATGAGCAGTTCTTC
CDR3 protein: CASSGHTGLAEYNEQFF

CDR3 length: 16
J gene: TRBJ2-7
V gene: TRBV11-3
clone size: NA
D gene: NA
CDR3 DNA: TGTGCCAGCAGCCCTAGGAAGGGGAAGGAGGCCTACGAGCAGTACTTC
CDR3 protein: CASSPRKGKEAYEQYF

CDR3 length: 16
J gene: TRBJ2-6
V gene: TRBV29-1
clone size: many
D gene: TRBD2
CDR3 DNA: TGCAGCGTTGAAACCCGGGGGGGCTCTGGGGCCAACGTCCTGACTTTC
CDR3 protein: CSVETRGGSGANVLTF

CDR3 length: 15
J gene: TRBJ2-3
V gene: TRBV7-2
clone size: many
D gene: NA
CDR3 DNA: TGTGCCAGCAGCTTACGCTCCACTAGCACAGATACGCAGTATTTT
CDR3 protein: CASSLRSTSTDTQYF

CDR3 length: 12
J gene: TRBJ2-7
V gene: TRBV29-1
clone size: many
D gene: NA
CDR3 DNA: TGCAGCGTTGATCAGGGTGGGTACGAGCAGTACTTC
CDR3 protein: CSVDQGGYEQYF

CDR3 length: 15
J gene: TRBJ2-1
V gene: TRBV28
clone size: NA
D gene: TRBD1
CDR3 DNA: TGTGCCAGCAGTCTCTCCGGGACAGCCGGAAATGAGCAGTTCTTC
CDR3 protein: CASSLSGTAGNEQFF

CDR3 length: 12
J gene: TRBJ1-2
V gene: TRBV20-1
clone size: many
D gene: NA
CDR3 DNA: TGCAGTGTGAAGGGATCGGCCTATGGCTACACCTTC
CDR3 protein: CSVKGSAYGYTF